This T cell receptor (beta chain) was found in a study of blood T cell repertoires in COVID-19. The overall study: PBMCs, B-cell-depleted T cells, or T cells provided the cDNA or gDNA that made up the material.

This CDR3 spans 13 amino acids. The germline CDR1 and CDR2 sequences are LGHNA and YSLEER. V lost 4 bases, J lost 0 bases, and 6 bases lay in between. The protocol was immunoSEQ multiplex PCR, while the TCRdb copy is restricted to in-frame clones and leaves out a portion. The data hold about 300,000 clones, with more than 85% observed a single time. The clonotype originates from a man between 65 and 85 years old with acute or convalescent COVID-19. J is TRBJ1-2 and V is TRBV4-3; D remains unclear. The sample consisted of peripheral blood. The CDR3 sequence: CASSRGSNYGYTF. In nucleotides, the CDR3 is TGCGCCAGCAGCCGCGGCTCTAACTATGGCTACACCTTC.